This T cell receptor beta chain derives from a study of T cell responses to AZD1222 COVID-19 vaccine. The table came from immunoSEQ multiplex PCR; TCRdb's copy has only in-frame clones and leaves some out. The sample contains some 150,000 clones, almost 95% of which appear only once. A remark on this clone: Its antigen remains unidentified. One end of the junction does not line up with germline, which may come from a read error.

Findings of the study overall: Nearly half of spike-specific TCRs reportedly target unmutated variant regions. Increases in Spike-specific TCR breadth and depth were seen after two AZD1222 doses. Baseline seropositives among AZD1222 recipients totaled only 6 or 7.

This CDR3 is 12 amino acids long. Germline V gene sequence: CDR1 SEHNR, CDR2 FQNEAQ (reference sequence). Source: peripheral blood, taken 28 days after the second AZD1222 dose. The origin of this receptor is an adult who received the AZD1222 COVID-19 vaccine. J is TRBJ2-1 and V is TRBV7-9, with 8 positions matching TRBD2. This CDR3 reads CASRTGGGSRVF. Written as DNA, the CDR3 is TGTGCCAGCAGAACAGGCGGGGGGAGTAGGGTCTTC.